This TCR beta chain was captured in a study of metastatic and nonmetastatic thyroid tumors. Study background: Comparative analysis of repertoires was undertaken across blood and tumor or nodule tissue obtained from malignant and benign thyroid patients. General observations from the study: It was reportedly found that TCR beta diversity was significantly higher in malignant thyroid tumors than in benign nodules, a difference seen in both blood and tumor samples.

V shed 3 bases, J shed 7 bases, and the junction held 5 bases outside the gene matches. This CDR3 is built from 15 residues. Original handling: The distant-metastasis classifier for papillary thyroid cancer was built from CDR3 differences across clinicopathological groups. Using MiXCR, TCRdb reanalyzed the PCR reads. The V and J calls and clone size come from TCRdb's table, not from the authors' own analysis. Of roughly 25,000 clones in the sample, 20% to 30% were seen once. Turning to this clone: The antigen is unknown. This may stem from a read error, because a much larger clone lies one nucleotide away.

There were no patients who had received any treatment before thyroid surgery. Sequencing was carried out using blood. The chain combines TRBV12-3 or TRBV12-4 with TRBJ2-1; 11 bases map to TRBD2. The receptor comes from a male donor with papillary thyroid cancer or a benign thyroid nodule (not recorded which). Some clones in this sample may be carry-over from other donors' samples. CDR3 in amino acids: CASSFLASGRNEQFF. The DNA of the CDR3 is TGTGCCAGCAGTTTCTTGGCTAGCGGGAGGAATGAGCAGTTCTTC.